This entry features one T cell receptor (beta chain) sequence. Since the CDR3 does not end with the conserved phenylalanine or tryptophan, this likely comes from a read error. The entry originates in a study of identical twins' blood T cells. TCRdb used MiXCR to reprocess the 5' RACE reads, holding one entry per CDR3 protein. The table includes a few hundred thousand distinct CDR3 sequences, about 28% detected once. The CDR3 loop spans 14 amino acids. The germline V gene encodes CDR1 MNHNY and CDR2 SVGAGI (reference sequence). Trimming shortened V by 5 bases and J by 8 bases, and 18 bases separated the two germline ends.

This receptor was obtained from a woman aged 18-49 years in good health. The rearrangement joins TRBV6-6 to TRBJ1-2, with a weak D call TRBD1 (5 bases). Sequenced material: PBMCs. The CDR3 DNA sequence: TGTGCCAGCAGTCCTCAGGGACCCATGGGAGGCTACACCCTC. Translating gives CASSPQGPMGGYTL.